These 20 T cell receptor beta chains share one sample of origin, sequenced in a study of lung T cells in sarcoidosis with Löfgren's syndrome. Each CDR3 protein gets one entry after TCRdb re-called the reads with MiXCR. The repertoire holds approximately 280 distinct CDR3 sequences, with 20% to 30% as singletons. Sample: CD4+ T cells from bronchoalveolar lavage. The receptors here all came from a human donor with sarcoidosis (Löfgren's syndrome or another form), or a control subject (not recorded which).

As to this clonotype: Without the conserved terminal phenylalanine or tryptophan, this CDR3 likely stems from a read error. The DNA is omitted, as the CDR3 cannot be located on it reliably, and the CDR3 follows TCRdb's listing. This chain joins TRBV10-3 and TRBJ1-6. The CDR3 totals 12 residues, both ends included. Germline loops: CDR1 ENHRY, CDR2 SYGVKD. Here the CDR3 reads CAISGADSPLRL.

Note on this clonotype: The CDR3 does not close with the conserved phenylalanine or tryptophan, likely indicating a read error. The CDR3 DNA is TGTTCCAGCAGGACCTCCGGGACAGGCCTCTACGAGCAGTACTCC. Its protein is CSSRTSGTGLYEQYS. This rearrangement joins TRBV6-1 to TRBJ2-7, with 8 bases that match TRBD1. This CDR3 spans 15 amino acids. Germline CDR1 and CDR2: MNHNS and SASEGT.

In this sample, this clonotype is medium-sized. The V and J genes are TRBV29-1 and TRBJ2-1; 8 positions match TRBD1. The length of the CDR3 is 13 residues. The junction had 6 bases not matched to a gene; V was cut back by 6 bases and J by 5 bases. Germline-derived CDR1 and CDR2 are SQVTM and ANQGSEA. For the CDR3, the DNA is TGCAGCGTGACAGGGGCGGGGAACAATGAGCAGTTCTTC. Amino acid sequence: CSVTGAGNNEQFF.

In this sample, this clonotype is medium-sized. The chain uses TRBV5-6 and TRBJ2-3; D uncertain. The CDR3 contains 13 residues. The V end lost 4 bases, the J end lost 1 base, and 7 bases lay between the germline ends. Germline-derived CDR1 and CDR2 are SGHDT and YYEEEE. The CDR3 sequence: CASSGMGTDTQYF. The CDR3 coding sequence is TGTGCCAGCAGCGGGATGGGCACAGATACGCAGTATTTT. Looking up the rest from reference TRBV5-6 and TRBJ2-3 gives the full variable domain: DAGVTQSPTHLIKTRGQQVTLRCSPKSGHDTVSWYQQALGQGPQFIFQYYEEEERQRGNFPDRFSGHQFPNYSSELNVNALLLGDSALYLCASSGMGTDTQYFGPGTRLTVL.

This clonotype rates as large. The CDR3 protein is CSVAGVGYYGYTF. CDR3 bases: TGCAGCGTTGCAGGGGTAGGGTACTATGGCTACACCTTC. V and J are TRBV29-1 and TRBJ1-2, with D perhaps TRBD1 (6 bases). Deletions cut 4 bases from V and 3 bases from J, with 12 bases between. The germline gives CDR1 SQVTM, CDR2 ANQGSEA. The CDR3 runs 13 residues.

This clonotype is deemed medium-sized. V is TRBV24-1 and J is TRBJ2-7, with a possible D match to TRBD2 (6 bases). Germline CDR1 and CDR2: KGHDR and SFDVKD. V was pared by 1 base and J by 4 bases, with 13 bases between. This CDR3 comprises 15 residues. The CDR3 coding sequence is TGTGCCACCAGTGATTTTCGGGGGAGTCAGTACGAGCAGTACTTC. Translated: CATSDFRGSQYEQYF.

The chain employs TRBV5-5 and TRBJ2-3, with unresolved D. V lost 6 bases to trimming and J lost 0 bases, with 8 bases between them. Germline loops: CDR1 SGHKS, CDR2 YYEKEE (reference sequence). The CDR3 totals 13 residues. The CDR3 region is CASIQESTDTQYF. The CDR3 bases are TGTGCCAGCATCCAGGAAAGCACAGATACGCAGTATTTT.

Comment on this clonotype: It may be a read error: a sequence one base away is much more abundant. The chain has TRBV29-1 and TRBJ2-7; D is uncertain. The length of the CDR3 is 13 residues. The germline CDR1 and CDR2 sequences are SQVTM and ANQGSEA. The CDR3 region is CSVDLGYSYEQCF. For the CDR3, the DNA is TGCAGCGTTGATCTGGGTTACTCCTACGAGCAGTGCTTC.

As regards this clonotype: A much more abundant neighbour one base away suggests this may be a read error. The V call is TRBV30, the J call TRBJ1-5; unclear D gene. The germline V gene has CDR1 GTSNPN and CDR2 SVGIG (reference sequence). The CDR3 consists of 13 residues. CDR3 in amino acids: CALSKQENQPQHF. In DNA, the CDR3 is TGTGCCTTGAGTAAGCAGGAGAATCAGCCCCAGCATTTT.

The table lists this clonotype with a few counts. The chain combines TRBV11-2 with TRBJ1-5; 8 bases match TRBD1. Per germline, CDR1 SGHAT and CDR2 FQNNGV. Unmatched junction bases numbered 2, after V lost 3 bases and J lost 4 bases. The CDR3 length is 14 residues. The CDR3 is CASSLDRANQPQHF. The CDR3 region has the DNA TGTGCCAGCAGCTTGGACAGGGCTAATCAGCCCCAGCATTTT.

Concerning this clonotype itself: A junction boundary mismatches the germline segment, possibly from a read error. The genes are TRBV20-1 and TRBJ2-1; D gene unclear. Germline-derived CDR1 and CDR2 are DFQATT and SNEGSKA (reference sequence). CDR3 size: 12 residues. CDR3 nucleotide sequence: TGCAGTGCTAGGAAGTCTTCCACTGAGCGGTTCTTC. Amino acid sequence: CSARKSSTERFF.

This chain links TRBV6-1 with TRBJ1-5, with D tentatively TRBD1 (5 bases). Trimming removed 6 bases from V and 4 bases from J, with 13 bases in between. Looked up from germline, CDR1 is MNHNS and CDR2 is SASEGT. This CDR3 is 14 amino acids long. Here the CDR3 reads CASSPDSKNQPQHF. CDR3 in DNA: TGTGCCAGCAGCCCCGACAGTAAAAATCAGCCCCAGCATTTT.

Remarks on this clonotype: A much larger clone sits a single nucleotide away, making a read error possible. The chain links TRBV29-1 to TRBJ2-2; TRBD2 might be the D (6 bases). CDR3 length: 12 residues. The germline V gene has CDR1 SQVTM and CDR2 ANQGSEA. V shed 4 bases and J shed 6 bases, with 9 bases lying between them. CDR3 in amino acids: CSVGGGAGELFF. For the CDR3, the DNA is TGCAGCGTTGGGGGCGGGGCCGGGGAGCTGTTTTTT.

As regards this clonotype: A much larger clone is a single base away; this may be a read error. The chain uses TRBV2 and TRBJ2-7; TRBD1 matches at 7 bases. This CDR3 has 14 amino acids. Germline V lookup: CDR1 SNHLY, CDR2 FYNNEI. The junction had 7 bases not matched to a gene; V was cut back by 5 bases and J by 3 bases. The CDR3 sequence: CASSSWTGSYEQYF. The CDR3 DNA reads as TGTGCCAGCAGTTCCTGGACAGGAAGCTACGAGCAGTACTTC.

Within the sample, this clonotype is hyperexpanded (1% or more). The chain recombines TRBV7-9 with TRBJ1-1; D gene ambiguous. CDR1 SEHNR and CDR2 FQNEAQ come from the germline V gene (reference sequence). The CDR3 is made up of 15 amino acids. Trimming left V 3 bases short and J 0 bases short, with 11 bases between. The CDR3 region is CASSLSESMNTEAFF. DNA for the CDR3: TGTGCCAGCAGCTTGAGTGAGTCGATGAACACTGAAGCTTTCTTT.

This clonotype rates as hyperexpanded. The V and J genes are TRBV6-1 and TRBJ1-5; 9 nucleotides align to TRBD1. This CDR3 is 15 amino acids long. V dropped 6 bases and J dropped 4; count of bases not matched to a gene: 7. The germline gives CDR1 MNHNS, CDR2 SASEGT. The CDR3 sequence: CASREQGALNQPQHF. CDR3 coding DNA: TGTGCCAGCAGAGAACAGGGGGCCCTAAATCAGCCCCAGCATTTT.

This clonotype was picked up one time. This may be a read error, as it is one base from a much larger clone. In this CDR3 the conserved last residue, phenylalanine or tryptophan, is missing, so a read error is likely. The chain is built from TRBV11-2 and TRBJ2-7; 12 bases are shared with TRBD1. Germline V CDR1 and CDR2: SGHAT, FQNNGV. The CDR3 spans 16 residues. With V trimmed by 1 base and J by 6 bases, 7 bases remained unmatched. The CDR3 region has the DNA TGTGCCAGCAGCTTAGGGGGGACAGGGGGCTTAGGCGAGCAGTACATC. This translates into CASSLGGTGGLGEQYI.

Concerning this clonotype itself: Since the CDR3 does not end with the conserved phenylalanine or tryptophan, this likely comes from a read error. The rearrangement uses TRBV2 and TRBJ2-7; 7 bases match TRBD1. There are 14 residues in the CDR3. V lost 5 bases and J lost 3; bases outside the gene matches: 7. Germline CDR1 SNHLY, CDR2 FYNNEI. The CDR3 nucleotides are TGTGCCAGCAGTTTCTGGACAGGAAGCTACGAGCAGTACTCC. Its protein product is CASSFWTGSYEQYS.

A remark on this clonotype: Since no conserved phenylalanine or tryptophan closes the CDR3, a read error is the likely cause. The chain recombines TRBV11-2 with TRBJ1-2, with D unclear. With 3 bases removed from V and 7 bases from J, the gap between germline ends came to 6 bases. The CDR3 covers 11 residues. CDR1 is SGHAT, CDR2 FQNNGV, per germline. In nucleotides, the CDR3 is TGTGCCAGCAGCTTTAACGCTGGCTACACCATC. Translated, it gives CASSFNAGYTI.

This clonotype is labeled medium-sized. The rearrangement links TRBV29-1 to TRBJ1-5, with 7 bases identical to TRBD1. Germline CDR1 and CDR2: SQVTM and ANQGSEA. The V gene end was trimmed by 4 bases and the J gene end by 9 bases; junction bases not matched to a gene: 12. CDR3 length equals 14 residues. The CDR3 DNA reads as TGCAGCGTTGCGGGACAGCCTGGAGTGGGGCCCCAGCATTTT. Encoded protein: CSVAGQPGVGPQHF.